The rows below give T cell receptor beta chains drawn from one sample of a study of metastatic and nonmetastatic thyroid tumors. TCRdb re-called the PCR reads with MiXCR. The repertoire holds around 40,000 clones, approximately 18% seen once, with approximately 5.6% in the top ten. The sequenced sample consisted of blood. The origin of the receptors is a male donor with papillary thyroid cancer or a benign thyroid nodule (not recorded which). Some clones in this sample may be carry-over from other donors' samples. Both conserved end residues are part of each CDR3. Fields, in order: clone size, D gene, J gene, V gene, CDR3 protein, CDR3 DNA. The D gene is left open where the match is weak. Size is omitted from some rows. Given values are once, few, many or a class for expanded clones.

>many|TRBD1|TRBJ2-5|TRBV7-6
CASSSQQGGETQYF
TGTGCCAGCAGCTCACAACAGGGGGGCGAGACCCAGTACTTC
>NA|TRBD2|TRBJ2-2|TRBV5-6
CASSPPSGRVTGELFF
TGTGCCAGCAGCCCCCCTAGCGGGAGGGTCACCGGGGAGCTGTTTTTT
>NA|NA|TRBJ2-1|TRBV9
CASSVARTPAYNEQFF
TGTGCCAGCAGCGTAGCACGGACCCCGGCCTACAATGAGCAGTTCTTC
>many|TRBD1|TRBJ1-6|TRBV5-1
CASSPGTAYNSPLHF
TGCGCCAGCAGTCCCGGGACAGCCTATAATTCACCCCTCCACTTT
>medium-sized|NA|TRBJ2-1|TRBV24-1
CATSLRTMSSYNEQFF
TGTGCCACCAGTTTAAGGACAATGTCATCCTACAATGAGCAGTTCTTC
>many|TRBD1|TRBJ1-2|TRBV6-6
CASSYIRTGGHYGYTF
TGTGCCAGCAGTTATATCCGGACAGGGGGTCACTATGGCTACACCTTC
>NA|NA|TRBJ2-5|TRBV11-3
CASSLGGNSGETQYF
TGTGCCAGCAGCTTAGGTGGAAATAGCGGAGAGACCCAGTACTTC
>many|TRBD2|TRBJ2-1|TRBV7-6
CASSFGLARSSYNEQFF
TGTGCCAGCAGCTTCGGACTAGCCAGAAGCTCCTACAATGAGCAGTTCTTC
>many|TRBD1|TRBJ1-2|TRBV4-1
CASSQDLSDRGGGYTF
TGCGCCAGCAGCCAAGATCTGTCGGACAGGGGAGGTGGCTACACCTTC
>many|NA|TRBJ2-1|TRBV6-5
CASSYFSGADEQFF
TGTGCCAGCAGTTACTTTTCTGGGGCGGATGAGCAGTTCTTC
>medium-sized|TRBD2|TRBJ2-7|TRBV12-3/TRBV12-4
CASSSSGRRAEQYF
TGTGCCAGCAGTTCGAGCGGGAGGCGTGCCGAGCAGTACTTC
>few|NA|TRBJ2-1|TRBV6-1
CASRTSRYNEQFF
TGTGCCAGCAGAACTAGCCGTTACAATGAGCAGTTCTTC
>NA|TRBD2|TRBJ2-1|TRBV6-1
CASNGRLAGTLYNEQFF
TGTGCCAGCAACGGGAGACTAGCGGGAACATTATACAATGAGCAGTTCTTC
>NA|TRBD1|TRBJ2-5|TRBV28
CASSNNRDRGETQYF
TGTGCCAGCAGTAACAACAGGGACAGAGGGGAGACCCAGTACTTC
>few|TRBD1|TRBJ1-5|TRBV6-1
CASTPGQGGQPQHF
TGTGCCAGCACCCCCGGACAGGGGGGTCAGCCCCAGCATTTT
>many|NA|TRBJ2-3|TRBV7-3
CASSLERNTQYF
TGTGCCAGCAGCTTGGAGCGAAATACGCAGTATTTT
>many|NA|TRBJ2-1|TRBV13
CASSFSYSSYNEQFF
TGTGCCAGCAGCTTCTCCTACTCCTCCTACAATGAGCAGTTCTTC
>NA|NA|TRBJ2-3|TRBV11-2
CASSLVLSGGWGTQYF
TGTGCCAGCAGCTTAGTTCTATCTGGGGGCTGGGGGACGCAGTATTTT
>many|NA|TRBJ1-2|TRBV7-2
CASSLDFQGFGGYTF
TGTGCCAGCAGCTTAGATTTCCAGGGATTTGGAGGCTACACCTTC
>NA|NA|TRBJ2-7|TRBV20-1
CSARGRLYSPYEQYF
TGCAGTGCTAGGGGCAGGTTATACTCACCCTACGAGCAGTACTTC
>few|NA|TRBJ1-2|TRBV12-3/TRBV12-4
CASTRRGGNGYTF
TGTGCCAGCACCCGCCGAGGAGGGAATGGCTACACCTTC
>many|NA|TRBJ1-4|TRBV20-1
CSANQDRVGDEKLFF
TGCAGTGCCAATCAGGATAGGGTCGGGGATGAAAAACTGTTTTTT
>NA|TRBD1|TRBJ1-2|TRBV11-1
CVSSPGQGLGGYTF
TGTGTCAGCAGCCCGGGACAGGGGTTGGGAGGCTACACCTTC
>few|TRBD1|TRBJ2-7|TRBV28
CASRSTPGQTYEQYF
TGTGCCAGCAGATCGACACCGGGACAGACCTACGAGCAGTACTTC
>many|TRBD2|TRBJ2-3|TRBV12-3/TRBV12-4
CASSPRGLDTDTQYF
TGTGCCAGCAGTCCTAGGGGACTAGACACAGATACGCAGTATTTT
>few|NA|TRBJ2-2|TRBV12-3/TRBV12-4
CASSPDLTANTGELFF
TGTGCCAGCAGTCCGGATCTGACAGCGAACACCGGGGAGCTGTTTTTT
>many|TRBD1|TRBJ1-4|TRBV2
CASRGTATTNEKLFF
TGTGCCAGCAGGGGGACAGCAACAACTAATGAAAAACTGTTTTTT
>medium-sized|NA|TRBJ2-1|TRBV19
CASSPGHSSYNEQFF
TGTGCCAGTAGTCCGGGGCACAGCTCCTACAATGAGCAGTTCTTC
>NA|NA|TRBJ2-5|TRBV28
CASSSSGGTQETQYF
TGTGCCAGCAGTTCATCAGGCGGGACACAAGAGACCCAGTACTTC
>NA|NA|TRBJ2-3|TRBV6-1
CASIVTSTDTQCF
TGTGCCAGCATTGTTACTAGTACAGATACGCAGTGTTTT
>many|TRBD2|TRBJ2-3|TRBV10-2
CASSETGLAGDSWYTQYF
TGCGCCAGCAGTGAGACGGGACTAGCGGGAGATAGTTGGTATACGCAGTATTTT
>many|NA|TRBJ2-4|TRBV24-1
CATSDQNRAENIQYF
TGTGCCACCAGTGACCAGAACAGGGCGGAAAACATTCAGTACTTC
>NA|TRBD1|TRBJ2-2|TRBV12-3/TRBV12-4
CAFDKQGAGELFF
TGTGCCTTTGATAAGCAGGGGGCCGGGGAGCTGTTTTTT